The rows below give T cell receptor beta chains drawn from one sample of a study of blood T cell repertoires in COVID-19. Repertoires were generated with immunoSEQ multiplex PCR, while TCRdb's copy carries only in-frame clones and drops some. The sample has about 440,000 clones; about 89% are singletons. Specimen: peripheral blood. The receptors here all came from a woman in her 30s with acute or convalescent COVID-19. The CDR3 runs from the conserved cysteine through the conserved F or W. Each record gives: V gene, J gene, clone size, CDR3 protein. Expanded clones are given a class, and other clones once, few, many or no size at all.

V gene: TRBV6-2/TRBV6-3
J gene: TRBJ2-3
clone size: .
CDR3 protein: CASSYSPSGGGDTQYF

V gene: TRBV7-3
J gene: TRBJ2-3
clone size: .
CDR3 protein: CASSPTGTDTQYF

V gene: TRBV5-1
J gene: TRBJ1-1
clone size: once
CDR3 protein: CASNARPNTEAFF

V gene: TRBV28
J gene: TRBJ2-2
clone size: .
CDR3 protein: CASSLGDYNSGELFF

V gene: TRBV7-9
J gene: TRBJ2-3
clone size: .
CDR3 protein: CASSSPDSDTQYF

V gene: TRBV4-1
J gene: TRBJ2-2
clone size: .
CDR3 protein: CASSQFLRTENTGELFF

V gene: TRBV5-1
J gene: TRBJ2-3
clone size: .
CDR3 protein: CASSLASSTDTQYF

V gene: TRBV30
J gene: TRBJ1-5
clone size: .
CDR3 protein: CAWSRGQSFFQPQHF

V gene: TRBV4-1
J gene: TRBJ1-1
clone size: once
CDR3 protein: CASSQAYTMNTEAFF

V gene: TRBV5-1
J gene: TRBJ1-1
clone size: .
CDR3 protein: CASSLATRGNTEAFF

V gene: TRBV5-4
J gene: TRBJ2-3
clone size: .
CDR3 protein: CASSELTSRGNADTQYF

V gene: TRBV12-3/TRBV12-4
J gene: TRBJ1-4
clone size: .
CDR3 protein: CASSYRGGEKLFF

V gene: TRBV28
J gene: TRBJ2-1
clone size: .
CDR3 protein: CASSFRQYNEQFF

V gene: TRBV19
J gene: TRBJ1-1
clone size: .
CDR3 protein: CASSPHRDMNTEAFF

V gene: TRBV20-1
J gene: TRBJ2-1
clone size: .
CDR3 protein: CSASLIENPYNEQFF

V gene: TRBV11-2
J gene: TRBJ1-1
clone size: few
CDR3 protein: CASRIPLGWRAFF

V gene: TRBV20-1
J gene: TRBJ2-7
clone size: .
CDR3 protein: CSASPRGGAYEQYF

V gene: TRBV6-5
J gene: TRBJ1-2
clone size: .
CDR3 protein: CASSYGGRGGYTF

V gene: TRBV5-6
J gene: TRBJ2-5
clone size: .
CDR3 protein: CASSLVPGSQETQYF

V gene: TRBV2
J gene: TRBJ2-7
clone size: once
CDR3 protein: CASSETSGSSYEQYF

V gene: TRBV6-5
J gene: TRBJ1-4
clone size: .
CDR3 protein: CASSSNEKLFF

V gene: TRBV3-1/TRBV3-2
J gene: TRBJ1-1
clone size: many
CDR3 protein: CASSQGTGLSTEAFF

V gene: TRBV24-1
J gene: TRBJ2-3
clone size: .
CDR3 protein: CATSDSSGGYTDTQYF

V gene: TRBV10-1
J gene: TRBJ2-5
clone size: .
CDR3 protein: CASREGLAGRLETQYF

V gene: TRBV4-1
J gene: TRBJ1-3
clone size: .
CDR3 protein: CASSQATGNTIYF

V gene: TRBV3-1/TRBV3-2
J gene: TRBJ2-7
clone size: .
CDR3 protein: CASSPSGTGQGTEQYF

V gene: TRBV27
J gene: TRBJ1-1
clone size: .
CDR3 protein: CASSLSIRGNTEAFF

V gene: TRBV11-2
J gene: TRBJ2-3
clone size: .
CDR3 protein: CASRSIADTQYF

V gene: TRBV28
J gene: TRBJ2-1
clone size: .
CDR3 protein: CASSSSVMSSYNEQFF

V gene: TRBV18
J gene: TRBJ2-1
clone size: .
CDR3 protein: CASSPLNRDNRMFF

V gene: TRBV30
J gene: TRBJ1-2
clone size: few
CDR3 protein: CAWSASGSSYGYTF

V gene: TRBV18
J gene: TRBJ1-1
clone size: .
CDR3 protein: CASSLRGQGATEAFF

V gene: TRBV11-2
J gene: TRBJ1-6
clone size: .
CDR3 protein: CASSLANRLNSPLHF

V gene: TRBV28
J gene: TRBJ2-2
clone size: .
CDR3 protein: CASTQIGGAGELFF

V gene: TRBV19
J gene: TRBJ2-7
clone size: .
CDR3 protein: CASRPDTSYEQYF

V gene: TRBV5-4
J gene: TRBJ2-4
clone size: .
CDR3 protein: CASSLSGGGRVHF

V gene: TRBV24-1
J gene: TRBJ2-5
clone size: .
CDR3 protein: CATSAEGRGQETQYF

V gene: TRBV5-5
J gene: TRBJ2-5
clone size: once
CDR3 protein: CASSLSLRLQETQYF